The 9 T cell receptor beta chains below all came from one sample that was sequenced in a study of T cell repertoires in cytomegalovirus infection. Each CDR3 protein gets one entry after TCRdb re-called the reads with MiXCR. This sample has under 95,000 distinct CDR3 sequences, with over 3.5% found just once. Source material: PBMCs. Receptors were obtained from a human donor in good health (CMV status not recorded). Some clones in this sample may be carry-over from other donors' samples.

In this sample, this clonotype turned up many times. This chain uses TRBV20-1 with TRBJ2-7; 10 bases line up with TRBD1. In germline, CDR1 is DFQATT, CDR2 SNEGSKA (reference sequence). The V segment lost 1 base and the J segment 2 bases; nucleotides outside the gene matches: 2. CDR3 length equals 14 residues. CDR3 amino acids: CSARAGTGAYEQYF. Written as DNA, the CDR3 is TGCAGTGCTAGAGCCGGGACAGGGGCCTACGAGCAGTACTTC.

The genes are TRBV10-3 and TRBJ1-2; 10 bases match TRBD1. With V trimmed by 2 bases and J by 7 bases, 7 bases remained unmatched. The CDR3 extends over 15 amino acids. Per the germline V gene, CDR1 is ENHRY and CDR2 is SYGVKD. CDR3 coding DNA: TGTGCCATCAGTGAGCCCCGACAGGGGGCGAGTGGCTACACCTTC. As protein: CAISEPRQGASGYTF.

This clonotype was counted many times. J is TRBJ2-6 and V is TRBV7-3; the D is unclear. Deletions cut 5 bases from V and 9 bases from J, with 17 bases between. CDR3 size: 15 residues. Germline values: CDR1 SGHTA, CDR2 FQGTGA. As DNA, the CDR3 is TGTGCCAGCAGCCCGCGATTGGGCAGCCTCAACGTCCTGACTTTC. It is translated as CASSPRLGSLNVLTF.

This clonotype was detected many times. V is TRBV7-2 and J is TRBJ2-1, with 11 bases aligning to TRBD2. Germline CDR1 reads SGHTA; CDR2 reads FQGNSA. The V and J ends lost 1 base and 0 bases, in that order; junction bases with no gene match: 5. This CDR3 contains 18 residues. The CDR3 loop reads CASSLELAGASSYNEQFF. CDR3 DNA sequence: TGTGCCAGCAGCTTAGAACTAGCGGGGGCAAGCTCCTACAATGAGCAGTTCTTC.

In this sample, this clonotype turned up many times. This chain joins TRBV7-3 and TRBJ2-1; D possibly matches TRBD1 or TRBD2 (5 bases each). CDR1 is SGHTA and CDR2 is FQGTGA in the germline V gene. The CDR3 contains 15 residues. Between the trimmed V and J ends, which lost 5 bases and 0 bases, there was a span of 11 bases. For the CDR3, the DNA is TGTGCCAGCAGCCAGGGACCGAGCTCCTACAATGAGCAGTTCTTC. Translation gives CASSQGPSSYNEQFF.

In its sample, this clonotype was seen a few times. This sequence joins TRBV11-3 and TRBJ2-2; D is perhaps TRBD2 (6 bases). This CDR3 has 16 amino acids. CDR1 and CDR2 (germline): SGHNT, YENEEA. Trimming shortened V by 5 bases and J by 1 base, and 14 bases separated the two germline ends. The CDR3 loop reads CASSRFAGKNTGELFF. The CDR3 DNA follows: TGTGCCAGCAGCCGATTTGCGGGGAAGAACACCGGGGAGCTGTTTTTT.

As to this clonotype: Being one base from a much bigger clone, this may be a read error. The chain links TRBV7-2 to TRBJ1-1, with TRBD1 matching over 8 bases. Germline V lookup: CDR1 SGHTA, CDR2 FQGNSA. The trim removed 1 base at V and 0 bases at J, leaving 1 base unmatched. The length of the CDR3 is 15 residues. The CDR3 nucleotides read TGTACCAGCAGCTTAGACAGGGGGATGAACACTGAAGCTTTCTTT. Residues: CTSSLDRGMNTEAFF.

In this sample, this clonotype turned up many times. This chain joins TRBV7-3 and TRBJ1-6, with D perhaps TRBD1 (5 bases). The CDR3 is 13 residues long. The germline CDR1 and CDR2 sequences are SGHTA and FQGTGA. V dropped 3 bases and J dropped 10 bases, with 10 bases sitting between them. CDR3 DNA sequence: TGTGCCAGCAGCTTGGGGCCGGCGTCACCCCTCCACTTT. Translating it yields CASSLGPASPLHF.

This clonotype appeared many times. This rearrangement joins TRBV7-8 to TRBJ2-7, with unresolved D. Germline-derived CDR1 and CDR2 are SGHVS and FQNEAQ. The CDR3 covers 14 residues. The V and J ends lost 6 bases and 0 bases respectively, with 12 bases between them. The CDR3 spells CASSSWGTSYEQYF. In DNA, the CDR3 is TGTGCCAGCAGTTCCTGGGGAACCTCCTACGAGCAGTACTTC.